This T cell receptor beta chain was sequenced for a study of T cell responses to AZD1222 COVID-19 vaccine. Across the study: Second doses were pooled across both intervals (about 4 or about 12 weeks). Study outcomes and limitations: Clonal diversity was possibly underestimated, and white British individuals and females predominated among donors. Repertoires were collected only later (after the peak T cell response had occurred).

Assay used: immunoSEQ multiplex PCR; TCRdb lists only in-frame clones, some missing. The table has around 120,000 clones, roughly 91% seen once; the top ten hold 1.2%. The germline V gene has CDR1 WNHNN and CDR2 SYGVQD (reference sequence). V was clipped by 6 bases and J by 8 bases; unmatched bases: 8. The CDR3 runs 15 residues. Notes on this clone: Antigen specificity is unknown.

The sequenced sample was peripheral blood, obtained on day 0 of AZD1222 vaccination. The clonotype originates from an adult in good health. The V gene is TRBV10-1, the J gene TRBJ2-3; the match to TRBD2 covers 13 bases. The CDR3 DNA follows: TGCGCCAGCAGCCGGACTAGCGGGGGCTACAGTACGCAGTATTTT. Residues: CASSRTSGGYSTQYF.